Listed below are T cell receptor beta chains from one sample, sequenced in a study of blood T cell repertoires in COVID-19. Method: immunoSEQ multiplex PCR; TCRdb's copy keeps in-frame clones and lacks some. The sample has about 350,000 clones, approximately 86% seen once. Sequenced input: peripheral blood. The receptor set was obtained from a woman aged 60-70 years with COVID-19, enrolled during active disease. CDR3s include the opening cysteine and the closing phenylalanine or tryptophan. Fields, in order: J gene, D gene, clone size, V gene, CDR3 protein, CDR3 DNA. A D gene is named only where the DNA matches it firmly. Only part of the rows carry a size: once, few, many, or a class if the clone is expanded.

J gene: TRBJ1-1; D gene: NA; clone size: NA; V gene: TRBV11-2; CDR3 protein: CASSARKGATDTEAFF; CDR3 DNA: TGTGCCAGCAGCGCCCGGAAGGGAGCGACGGACACTGAAGCTTTCTTT
J gene: TRBJ2-7; D gene: NA; clone size: NA; V gene: TRBV5-4; CDR3 protein: CASRLQGGSSVQYF; CDR3 DNA: TGTGCCAGCAGATTACAGGGCGGGTCTTCCGTGCAGTACTTC
J gene: TRBJ1-3; D gene: NA; clone size: NA; V gene: TRBV5-1; CDR3 protein: CASSLSVRGYSGNTIYF; CDR3 DNA: TGCGCCAGCAGCTTAAGTGTGCGGGGCTACTCTGGAAACACCATATATTTT
J gene: TRBJ1-5; D gene: TRBD1; clone size: NA; V gene: TRBV9; CDR3 protein: CASSVGTGFNQPQHF; CDR3 DNA: TGTGCCAGCAGCGTCGGGACAGGGTTTAATCAGCCCCAGCATTTT
J gene: TRBJ2-1; D gene: TRBD2; clone size: few; V gene: TRBV7-6; CDR3 protein: CASSMTSGGAFNPYNEQFF; CDR3 DNA: TGTGCCAGCAGCATGACTAGCGGGGGGGCCTTTAACCCCTACAATGAGCAGTTCTTC
J gene: TRBJ2-3; D gene: TRBD2; clone size: NA; V gene: TRBV7-9; CDR3 protein: CASSRKGLAGGTDTQYF; CDR3 DNA: TGTGCCAGCAGCAGGAAGGGACTAGCGGGGGGCACAGATACGCAGTATTTT
J gene: TRBJ1-2; D gene: TRBD1; clone size: NA; V gene: TRBV30; CDR3 protein: CAWSRDRENGYTF; CDR3 DNA: TGTGCCTGGAGTCGAGACAGGGAGAATGGCTACACCTTC
J gene: TRBJ2-3; D gene: TRBD1; clone size: NA; V gene: TRBV6-5; CDR3 protein: CASSNDRGPDTQYF; CDR3 DNA: TGTGCCAGCAGTAACGACAGGGGGCCAGATACGCAGTATTTT
J gene: TRBJ1-2; D gene: TRBD1; clone size: NA; V gene: TRBV7-2; CDR3 protein: CASSLGGDRAINGYTF; CDR3 DNA: TGTGCCAGCAGCTTAGGGGGGGACAGGGCTATCAATGGCTACACCTTC
J gene: TRBJ2-3; D gene: TRBD2; clone size: NA; V gene: TRBV5-1; CDR3 protein: CASSLRTSGSTDTQYF; CDR3 DNA: TGCGCCAGCAGCTTAAGGACTAGCGGAAGCACAGATACGCAGTATTTT
J gene: TRBJ1-4; D gene: NA; clone size: few; V gene: TRBV30; CDR3 protein: CAWKRTEATNEKLFF; CDR3 DNA: TGTGCCTGGAAGAGGACAGAAGCAACTAATGAAAAACTGTTTTTT
J gene: TRBJ2-1; D gene: NA; clone size: NA; V gene: TRBV27; CDR3 protein: CAGSSRRDDEQFF; CDR3 DNA: TGTGCCGGCAGTTCTCGGAGGGACGATGAGCAGTTCTTC
J gene: TRBJ2-7; D gene: NA; clone size: NA; V gene: TRBV9; CDR3 protein: CASSAPGAGPGTEQYF; CDR3 DNA: TGTGCCAGCAGCGCCCCAGGGGCGGGCCCGGGAACCGAGCAGTACTTC
J gene: TRBJ2-7; D gene: TRBD2; clone size: few; V gene: TRBV4-2; CDR3 protein: CASSQEGLAGGYEQYF; CDR3 DNA: TGTGCCAGCAGCCAAGAGGGTCTAGCGGGGGGCTACGAGCAGTACTTC
J gene: TRBJ2-7; D gene: NA; clone size: NA; V gene: TRBV7-9; CDR3 protein: CASSSGAGEQYF; CDR3 DNA: TGTGCCAGCAGCTCCGGTGCAGGCGAGCAGTACTTC